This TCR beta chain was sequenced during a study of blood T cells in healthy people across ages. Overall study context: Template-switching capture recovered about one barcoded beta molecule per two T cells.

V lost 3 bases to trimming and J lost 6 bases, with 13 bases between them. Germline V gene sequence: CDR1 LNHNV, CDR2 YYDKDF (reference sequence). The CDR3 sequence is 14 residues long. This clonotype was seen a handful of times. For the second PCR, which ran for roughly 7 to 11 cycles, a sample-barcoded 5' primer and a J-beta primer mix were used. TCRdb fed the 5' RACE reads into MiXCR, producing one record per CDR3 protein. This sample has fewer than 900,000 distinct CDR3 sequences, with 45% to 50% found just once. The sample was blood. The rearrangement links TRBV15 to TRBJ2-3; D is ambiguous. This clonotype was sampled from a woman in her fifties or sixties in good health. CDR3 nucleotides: TGTGCCACCAGCAGCGGGCGGCGGCGCGATACGCAGTATTTT. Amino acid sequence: CATSSGRRRDTQYF. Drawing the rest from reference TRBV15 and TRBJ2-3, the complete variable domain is DAMVIQNPRYQVTQFGKPVTLSCSQTLNHNVMYWYQQKSSQAPKLLFHYYDKDFNNEADTPDNFQSRRPNTSFCFLDIRSPGLGDTAMYLCATSSGRRRDTQYFGPGTRLTVL.